Shown below are 32 T cell receptor beta chains from a single sample sequenced in a study of blood T cells in healthy people across ages. The second PCR ran about 6 to 11 cycles with a sample-barcoded 5' primer and J-beta primers. TCRdb re-derived calls from the 5' RACE reads in MiXCR, one entry per CDR3 protein. The sample holds hundreds of thousands of distinct CDR3 sequences, about half seen once. Sequenced material: blood. The receptors stem from a woman aged 60-75 years in good health.

V gene TRBV7-2 combines with J gene TRBJ2-3; TRBD2 agrees at 9 bases. Germline V lookup: CDR1 SGHTA, CDR2 FQGNSA. The CDR3 sequence is 16 residues long. V lost 2 bases to trimming and J lost 0 bases; unmatched junction nucleotides: 3. CDR3 loop: CASSLSSGTSTDTQYF. The CDR3 nucleotides are TGTGCCAGCAGCTTATCTAGCGGGACTAGCACAGATACGCAGTATTTT.

This clonotype was seen more than once but under ten times. The rearrangement links TRBV6-1 to TRBJ2-1; tentatively, D is TRBD1 (6 bases). The CDR3 length is 14 residues. Germline CDR1 MNHNS, CDR2 SASEGT. The V end was cut by 0 bases, the J end by 6 bases, with 9 bases between. CDR3 bases: TGTGCCAGCAGTGAAGCGGGACAACTCAATGAGCAGTTCTTC. As protein: CASSEAGQLNEQFF.

The chain joins TRBV20-1 to TRBJ1-4; TRBD1 aligns across 12 bases. This CDR3 is built from 15 residues. CDR1 is DFQATT and CDR2 is SNEGSKA in the germline V gene (reference sequence). Trimming removed 2 bases from V and 8 bases from J; junction bases left unmatched: 6. The CDR3 protein is CSARPGTGGKEKLFF. For the CDR3, the DNA is TGCAGTGCTAGACCTGGGACAGGGGGCAAAGAAAAACTGTTTTTT.

A few counts support this clonotype. V and J are TRBV20-1 and TRBJ2-1; D is perhaps TRBD2 (6 bases). The germline gives CDR1 DFQATT, CDR2 SNEGSKA (reference sequence). The CDR3 covers 15 residues. Trimming cost V 1 base and J 7 bases, with 17 bases left between them. For the CDR3, the DNA is TGCAGTGCTAGAGTAGGAGGGTCCCTACAGAATGAGCAGTTCTTC. It translates to CSARVGGSLQNEQFF.

Comment on this clonotype: A junction end diverges from the germline sequence, so it may reflect a read error. The CDR3: CASGLAVEAQYF. CDR3 DNA sequence: TGCGCCAGCGGACTAGCGGTAGAGGCCCAGTACTTC. The rearrangement joins TRBV10-2 to TRBJ2-5, with 10 bases aligning to TRBD2. Germline CDR1 is WSHSY and CDR2 is SAAADI. The CDR3 contains 12 residues.

In this sample, this clonotype turned up a few times. V is TRBV30 and J is TRBJ2-5, with D possibly matching TRBD2 (6 bases). Trimming took 5 bases from V and 5 from J, leaving 18 bases between them. The CDR3 has 14 residues. Germline V CDR1 and CDR2: GTSNPN, SVGIG (reference sequence). In DNA form, the CDR3 reads TGTGCCTGGGAAGGAGGGGTAGCGTCCGAGACCCAGTACTTC. This sequence encodes CAWEGGVASETQYF.

The chain has TRBV4-1 and TRBJ1-2; D is unresolved. This CDR3 spans 15 amino acids. Trimming removed 4 bases from V and 5 bases from J, with 17 bases in between. Germline CDR1 MGHRA, CDR2 YSYEKL. The CDR3 loop is CASSPIPDMKYGYTF. The CDR3 nucleotides are TGCGCCAGCAGCCCCATCCCCGACATGAAGTATGGCTACACCTTC.

J is TRBJ2-1 and V is TRBV12-3 or TRBV12-4; 7 bases fit TRBD2. The CDR3 extends over 14 amino acids. The ends lost 3 bases at V and 8 bases at J; junction bases unmatched: 7. CDR3 amino acids: CASSLRGGDDEQFF. CDR3 in DNA: TGTGCCAGCAGTTTGAGGGGAGGGGACGATGAGCAGTTCTTC.

This clonotype was detected ten times or more. The chain joins TRBV7-3 to TRBJ2-1, with TRBD2 identical over 7 bases. In germline, CDR1 is SGHTA, CDR2 FQGTGA. CDR3 length: 14 amino acids. The V segment lost 5 bases and the J segment 7 bases; nucleotides outside the gene matches: 8. CDR3 loop: CASSLGSGGNEQFF. DNA of the CDR3: TGTGCCAGCAGCCTAGGGTCCGGGGGGAATGAGCAGTTCTTC.

V and J are TRBV7-9 and TRBJ2-5; D tentatively reads TRBD1 or TRBD2 (5 bases each). V dropped 9 bases and J dropped 5 bases, with 13 bases sitting between them. The CDR3 is 12 amino acids. The germline gives CDR1 SEHNR, CDR2 FQNEAQ (reference sequence). DNA for the CDR3: TGTGCCAGGGGGGAAGTGTGGGAGACCCAGTACTTC. Residues: CARGEVWETQYF.

In the case of this clonotype: A much larger clone differs by one base, so this may be a read error. This rearrangement joins TRBV20-1 to TRBJ2-1, with 10 bases matching TRBD2. This CDR3 region has 15 residues. Germline V CDR1 and CDR2: DFQATT, SNEGSKA (reference sequence). The CDR3 protein is CSARVKLAGYNQQFF. Written as DNA, the CDR3 is TGCAGTGCTAGAGTTAAACTAGCGGGGTACAATCAGCAGTTCTTC.

This chain uses TRBV20-1 with TRBJ2-3; TRBD1 might be the D (6 bases). The CDR3 length is 15 residues. Trimming pared 6 bases from V and 0 bases from J, leaving 16 bases between. CDR1 DFQATT and CDR2 SNEGSKA come from the germline V gene (reference sequence). The CDR3 region is CSAKKQGTSTDTQYF. CDR3 coding DNA: TGCAGTGCGAAAAAACAGGGAACTAGCACAGATACGCAGTATTTT.

In its sample, this clonotype was seen a few times. J is TRBJ2-1 and V is TRBV20-1; 11 nucleotides agree with TRBD2. V lost 1 base and J lost 7; bases outside the gene matches: 3. The CDR3 is 14 residues long. The germline V gene has CDR1 DFQATT and CDR2 SNEGSKA (reference sequence). The CDR3 spells CSARVTSGSNEQFF. The CDR3 nucleotides are TGCAGTGCTAGAGTCACTAGCGGGAGTAATGAGCAGTTCTTC.

This clonotype was observed a handful of times. The V gene is TRBV6-5, the J gene TRBJ2-1; no clear D gene. Trimming left V 0 bases short and J 10 bases short, with 7 bases between. CDR1 is MNHEY and CDR2 is SVGAGI in the germline V gene. The CDR3 consists of 12 residues. The CDR3 DNA follows: TGTGCCAGCAGTTACTCTAGACGCGAGCAGTTCTTC. It is translated as CASSYSRREQFF.

V gene TRBV27 combines with J gene TRBJ2-7, with 13 positions matching TRBD2. V trimming: 8 bases; J trimming: 12 bases; junction bases outside the gene matches: 13. This CDR3 is 14 amino acids long. Per the germline V gene, CDR1 is MNHEY and CDR2 is SMNVEV (reference sequence). CDR3 protein: CASGPLGLAGVWYF. The CDR3 DNA reads TGTGCCAGCGGGCCTTTAGGACTAGCGGGAGTATGGTACTTC.

This chain joins TRBV10-3 and TRBJ1-1, with D perhaps TRBD1 (5 bases). Trimming took 4 bases from V and 5 from J, leaving 11 bases between them. This CDR3 has 13 amino acids. The V gene's germline CDR1 is ENHRY and CDR2 SYGVKD. CDR3 sequence: CAISGQGRTEAFF. The CDR3 DNA reads TGTGCCATCAGTGGTCAGGGAAGGACTGAAGCTTTCTTT.

As regards this clonotype: This may stem from a read error, because a much larger clone lies one nucleotide away. This CDR3 reads CAMTSGTERGASPQYF. CDR3 sequence (DNA): TGTGCCATGACTAGCGGGACCGAGAGGGGGGCTAGCCCCCAGTATTTT. The rearrangement uses TRBV10-3 and TRBJ2-3; 11 bases align to TRBD2. J gave up 12 bases and V 9 bases, and 20 bases lay outside the gene matches. This CDR3 has 16 amino acids. Germline V lookup: CDR1 ENHRY, CDR2 SYGVKD.

On this clonotype itself: A read error may produce the germline difference seen at one junction end. CDR3 sequence: CATTRGTTSYKQYF. CDR3 nucleotide sequence: TGTGCCACCACGCGGGGTACAACCTCCTACAAGCAGTACTTC. The V call is TRBV7-2, the J call TRBJ2-7, with D perhaps matching TRBD2 (6 bases). The germline V gene encodes CDR1 SGHTA and CDR2 FQGNSA. This CDR3 has 14 amino acids.

This clonotype was seen at least ten times. The chain employs TRBV18 and TRBJ2-7; 8 positions match TRBD1. V was pared by 6 bases and J by 0 bases, with 7 bases of the junction left unmatched. CDR3 length: 15 residues. Germline V gives CDR1 KGHSH, CDR2 LQKENI. CDR3 bases: TGTGCCAGCTCCCCCACCGGGACAGGCTCCTACGAGCAGTACTTC. Amino acids: CASSPTGTGSYEQYF.

This sequence joins TRBV12-3 or TRBV12-4 and TRBJ2-2; D might be TRBD1 (5 bases). This CDR3 is built from 15 residues. V was pared by 2 bases and J by 1 base, with 8 bases between. CDR3 sequence: CASSLKGLNTGELFF. CDR3 coding DNA: TGTGCCAGCAGTTTAAAGGGGCTGAACACCGGGGAGCTGTTTTTT.

In the case of this clonotype: A much bigger clone sits one base away, suggesting this may be a read error. CDR3 amino acids: CASSFGQGGDEQYF. The CDR3 nucleotides read TGTGCCAGCAGCTTCGGACAGGGAGGTGACGAGCAGTACTTC. J is TRBJ2-7 and V is TRBV7-9; 8 bases line up with TRBD1. The CDR3 extends over 14 amino acids. The germline V gene has CDR1 SEHNR and CDR2 FQNEAQ (reference sequence). V lost 3 bases, J lost 5 bases, and 6 bases stayed unmatched.

The chain combines TRBV6-5 with TRBJ2-7; 7 bases are a match to TRBD1. The J call may be mistaken, given a closer DNA end match to TRBJ2-5. Looked up from germline, CDR1 is MNHEY and CDR2 is SVGAGI. The CDR3 is made up of 18 amino acids. The CDR3 region has the DNA TGTGCCAGCAGTTACTCGAGGCCCCGACAGGGCAGCCGGGGGACCCAGTACTTC. Its translation is CASSYSRPRQGSRGTQYF.

The genes are TRBV20-1 and TRBJ2-4, with D tentatively TRBD2 (5 bases). The CDR3 runs 13 residues. V lost 7 bases to trimming and J lost 0 bases, with 10 bases between them. The germline gives CDR1 DFQATT, CDR2 SNEGSKA (reference sequence). The DNA for the CDR3 is TGCAGTGTCGGGGATTTAGCCAAAAACATTCAGTACTTC. It translates to CSVGDLAKNIQYF.

The V gene is TRBV20-1, the J gene TRBJ2-7, with a tentative D call TRBD1 (6 bases). The V end lost 0 bases, the J end lost 2 bases, and 14 bases lay between the germline ends. CDR3 size: 15 residues. CDR1 DFQATT and CDR2 SNEGSKA come from the germline V gene (reference sequence). The CDR3 nucleotides are TGCAGTGCTAGAGATCGAACAGGGCCTCCCTACGAGCAGTACTTC. This translates into CSARDRTGPPYEQYF.

The chain recombines TRBV20-1 with TRBJ1-2; 8 bases are a match to TRBD1. Germline CDR1 reads DFQATT; CDR2 reads SNEGSKA (reference sequence). J was trimmed by 0 bases and V by 5 bases; bases with no gene match: 14. This CDR3 is built from 17 residues. CDR3 DNA sequence: TGCAGTGCTTCCTCACCTGGACAGGGACTCCCTAACTATGGCTACACCTTC. Protein: CSASSPGQGLPNYGYTF.

J is TRBJ1-2 and V is TRBV9, with TRBD1 matching 8 bases. CDR1 and CDR2 from the germline V gene are SGDLS and YYNGEE. V dropped 3 bases and J dropped 8; count of bases not matched to a gene: 3. This CDR3 is built from 12 residues. The CDR3 spells CASSATGAGYTF. Written as DNA, the CDR3 is TGTGCCAGCAGCGCGACAGGGGCCGGCTACACCTTC.

The V and J genes are TRBV19 and TRBJ2-5, with TRBD2 matching 11 bases. The CDR3 runs to 15 residues. The V and J ends lost 6 bases and 11 bases, in that order; junction bases with no gene match: 14. Germline CDR1 is LNHDA and CDR2 is SQIVND (reference sequence). The CDR3 protein is CASSPGLAEYNEQYF. The CDR3 DNA is TGTGCCAGTAGCCCGGGACTAGCGGAGTACAATGAGCAGTACTTC.

V gene TRBV5-1 combines with J gene TRBJ1-1; 9 bases align to TRBD1. This CDR3 contains 14 residues. CDR1 is SGHRS, CDR2 YFSETQ, per germline. V shed 5 bases and J 4 bases; nucleotides not matched to a gene: 6. The CDR3 loop reads CASRQGARFTEAFF. CDR3 DNA: TGCGCCAGCAGACAGGGGGCGAGGTTCACTGAAGCTTTCTTT. Variable domain in full (rest from reference TRBV5-1 and TRBJ1-1): KAGVTQTPRYLIKTRGQQVTLSCSPISGHRSVSWYQQTPGQGLQFLFEYFSETQRNKGNFPGRFSGRQFSNSRSEMNVSTLELGDSALYLCASRQGARFTEAFFGQGTRLTVV.

The CDR3 DNA follows: TGTGCCAGCTTGAACCCTGGACTAGCGGTTAGCACAGATACGCAGTATTTT. Translation gives CASLNPGLAVSTDTQYF. J is TRBJ2-3 and V is TRBV18, with 10 positions matching TRBD2. The germline CDR1 and CDR2 sequences are KGHSH and LQKENI. Trimming removed 7 bases from V and 0 bases from J; junction bases left unmatched: 10. This CDR3 is 17 amino acids long.

Only a few counts were recorded for this clonotype. The rearrangement joins TRBV7-2 to TRBJ2-7; TRBD1 agrees at 9 bases. The germline V gene has CDR1 SGHTA and CDR2 FQGNSA. The CDR3 totals 17 residues. V trimming: 5 bases; J trimming: 5 bases; junction bases outside the gene matches: 16. The CDR3 coding sequence is TGTGCCAGCAGCCGAGACTCCAGGACAGGGGAGGATCACGAGCAGTACTTC. Translating gives CASSRDSRTGEDHEQYF.

The rearrangement uses TRBV7-2 and TRBJ1-2; D not certain. The CDR3 has 13 amino acids. V was clipped by 5 bases and J by 5 bases, with 12 bases between them. The germline gives CDR1 SGHTA, CDR2 FQGNSA. The CDR3 here is CASSPALEYGYTF. Written as DNA, the CDR3 is TGTGCCAGCAGCCCGGCGCTGGAGTATGGCTACACCTTC.

The chain is built from TRBV20-1 and TRBJ2-3; 7 bases agree with TRBD1. Trimming cost V 4 bases and J 2 bases; bases outside gene matches: 6. The germline V gene encodes CDR1 DFQATT and CDR2 SNEGSKA (reference sequence). The CDR3 is 14 residues long. The chain's CDR3 is CSAIRQGNTDTQYF. The CDR3 nucleotides are TGCAGTGCTATAAGACAGGGAAACACAGATACGCAGTATTTT.